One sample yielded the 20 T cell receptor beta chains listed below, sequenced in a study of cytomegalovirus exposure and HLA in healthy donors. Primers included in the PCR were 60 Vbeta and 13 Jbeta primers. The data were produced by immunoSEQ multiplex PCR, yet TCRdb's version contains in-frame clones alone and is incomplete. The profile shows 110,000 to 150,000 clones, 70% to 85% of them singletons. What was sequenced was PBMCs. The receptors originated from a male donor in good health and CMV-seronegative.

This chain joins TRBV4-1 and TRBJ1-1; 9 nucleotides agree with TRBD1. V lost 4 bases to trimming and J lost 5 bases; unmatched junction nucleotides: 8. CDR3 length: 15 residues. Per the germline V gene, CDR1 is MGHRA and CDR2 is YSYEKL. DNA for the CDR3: TGCGCCAGCAGCCCCACAGGACAGGGGAGGACTGAAGCTTTCTTT. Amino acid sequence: CASSPTGQGRTEAFF.

The CDR3 DNA sequence: TGTGCCAGCAGTGAAATTACACAGCCCACCGGGGAGCTGTTTTTT. Translation gives CASSEITQPTGELFF. The chain employs TRBV2 and TRBJ2-2; D unresolved. The length of the CDR3 is 15 residues. The V gene lost 2 bases and the J gene lost 4 bases, with 11 bases spanning the gap. CDR1 and CDR2 (germline): SNHLY, FYNNEI.

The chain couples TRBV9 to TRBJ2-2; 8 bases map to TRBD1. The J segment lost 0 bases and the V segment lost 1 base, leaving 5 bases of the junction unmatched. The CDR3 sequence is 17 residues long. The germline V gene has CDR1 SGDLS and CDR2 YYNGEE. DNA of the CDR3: TGTGCCAGCAGCGTATCCCTCAGGGGGCCGAACACCGGGGAGCTGTTTTTT. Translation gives CASSVSLRGPNTGELFF.

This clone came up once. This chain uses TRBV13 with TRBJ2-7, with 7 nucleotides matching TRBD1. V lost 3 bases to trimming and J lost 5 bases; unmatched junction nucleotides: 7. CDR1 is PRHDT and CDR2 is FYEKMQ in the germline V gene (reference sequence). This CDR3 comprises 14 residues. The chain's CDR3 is CASSFNRGWDEQYF. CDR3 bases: TGTGCCAGCAGCTTTAACAGGGGATGGGACGAGCAGTACTTC. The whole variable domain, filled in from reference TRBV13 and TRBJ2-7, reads AAGVIQSPRHLIKEKRETATLKCYPIPRHDTVYWYQQGPGQDPQFLISFYEKMQSDKGSIPDRFSAQQFSDYHSELNMSSLELGDSALYFCASSFNRGWDEQYFGPGTRLTVT.

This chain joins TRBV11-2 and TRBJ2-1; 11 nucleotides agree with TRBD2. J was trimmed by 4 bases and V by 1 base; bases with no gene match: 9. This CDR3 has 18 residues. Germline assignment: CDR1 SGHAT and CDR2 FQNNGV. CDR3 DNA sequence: TGTGCCAGCAGCTTAGTAAGGGGACTAGCGGAGTATTACAATGAGCAGTTCTTC. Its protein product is CASSLVRGLAEYYNEQFF.

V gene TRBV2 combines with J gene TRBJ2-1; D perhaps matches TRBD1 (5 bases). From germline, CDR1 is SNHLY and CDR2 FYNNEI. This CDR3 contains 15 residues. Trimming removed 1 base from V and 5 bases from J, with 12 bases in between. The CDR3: CASSEGIRVNNEQFF. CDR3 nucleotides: TGTGCCAGCAGTGAAGGTATCAGGGTCAACAATGAGCAGTTCTTC.

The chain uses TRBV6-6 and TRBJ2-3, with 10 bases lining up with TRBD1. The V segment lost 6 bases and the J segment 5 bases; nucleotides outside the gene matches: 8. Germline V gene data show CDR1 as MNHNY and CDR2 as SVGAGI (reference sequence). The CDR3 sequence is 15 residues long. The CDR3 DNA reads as TGTGCCAGCAGAGCGACAGGGGGCCAGGTAGATACGCAGTATTTT. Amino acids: CASRATGGQVDTQYF.

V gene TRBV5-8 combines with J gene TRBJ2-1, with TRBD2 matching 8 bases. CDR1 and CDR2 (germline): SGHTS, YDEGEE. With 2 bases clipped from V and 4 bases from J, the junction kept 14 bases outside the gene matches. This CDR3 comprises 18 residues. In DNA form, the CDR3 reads TGTGCCAGCAGCTTTCGTCCCACTGCGGGGGGCTGGTACAATGAGCAGTTCTTC. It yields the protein CASSFRPTAGGWYNEQFF.

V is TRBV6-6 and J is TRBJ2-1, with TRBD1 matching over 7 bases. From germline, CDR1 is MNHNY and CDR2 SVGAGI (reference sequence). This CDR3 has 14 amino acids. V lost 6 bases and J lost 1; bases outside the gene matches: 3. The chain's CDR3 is CASSRQGSYNEQFF. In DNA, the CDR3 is TGTGCCAGCAGCCGACAGGGTTCCTACAATGAGCAGTTCTTC.

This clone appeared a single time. The CDR3 loop is CASSVGTGLPGELFF. Written as DNA, the CDR3 is TGTGCCAGCAGCGTCGGGACAGGGCTACCCGGGGAGCTGTTTTTT. The chain uses TRBV9 and TRBJ2-2, with 9 bases identical to TRBD1. Germline CDR1 reads SGDLS; CDR2 reads YYNGEE. The CDR3 has 15 residues. The trim removed 2 bases at V and 6 bases at J, leaving 5 bases unmatched.

The CDR3 nucleotides are TGTGCCAGCAGAGGAGGGGTCCCCGAGCGTGGCTACACCTTC. It is translated as CASRGGVPERGYTF. This chain links TRBV7-3 with TRBJ1-2; tentative D call: TRBD1 (5 bases). This CDR3 is 14 amino acids long. Germline V gives CDR1 SGHTA, CDR2 FQGTGA. V was cut by 6 bases and J by 7 bases, with 18 bases left in between.

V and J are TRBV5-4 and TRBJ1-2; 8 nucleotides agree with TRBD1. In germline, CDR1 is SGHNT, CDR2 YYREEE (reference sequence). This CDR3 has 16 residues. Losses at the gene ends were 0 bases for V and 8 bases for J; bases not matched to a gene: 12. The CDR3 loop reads CASSLGIAGGLDGYTF. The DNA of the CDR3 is TGTGCCAGCAGCTTGGGTATCGCAGGGGGCCTCGACGGCTACACCTTC.

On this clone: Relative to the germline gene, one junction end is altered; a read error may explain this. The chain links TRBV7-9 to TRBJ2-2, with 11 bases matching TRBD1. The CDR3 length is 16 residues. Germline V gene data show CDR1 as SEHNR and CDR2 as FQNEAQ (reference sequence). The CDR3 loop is CSSSLPGQGGTGELFF. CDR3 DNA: TGTTCCAGCAGCTTACCGGGACAGGGGGGGACCGGGGAGCTGTTTTTT.

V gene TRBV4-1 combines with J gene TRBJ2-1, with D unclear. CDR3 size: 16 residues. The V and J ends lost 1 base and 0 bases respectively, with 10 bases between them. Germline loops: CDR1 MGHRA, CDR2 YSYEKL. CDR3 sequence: CASSQVYPSSYNEQFF. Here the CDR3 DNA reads TGCGCCAGCAGCCAAGTTTACCCGAGCTCCTACAATGAGCAGTTCTTC.

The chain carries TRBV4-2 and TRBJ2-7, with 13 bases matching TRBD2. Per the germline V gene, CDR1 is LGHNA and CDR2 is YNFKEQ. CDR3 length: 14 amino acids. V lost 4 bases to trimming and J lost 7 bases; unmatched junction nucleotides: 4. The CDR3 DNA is TGTGCCAGCAGCCGGGGGACTAGCGGGACAGAGCAGTACTTC. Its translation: CASSRGTSGTEQYF.

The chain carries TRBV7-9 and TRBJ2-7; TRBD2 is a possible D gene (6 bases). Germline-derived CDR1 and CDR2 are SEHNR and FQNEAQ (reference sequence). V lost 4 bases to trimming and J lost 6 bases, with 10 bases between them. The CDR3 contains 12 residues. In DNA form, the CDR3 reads TGTGCCAGCAGCTGGCTAGCGACCGAGCAGTACTTC. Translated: CASSWLATEQYF.

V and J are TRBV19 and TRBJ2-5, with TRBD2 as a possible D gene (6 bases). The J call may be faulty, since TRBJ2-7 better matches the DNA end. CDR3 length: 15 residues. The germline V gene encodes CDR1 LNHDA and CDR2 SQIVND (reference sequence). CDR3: CASSIGGEWPYEQYF. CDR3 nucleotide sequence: TGTGCCAGTAGTATCGGGGGTGAATGGCCCTACGAGCAGTACTTC.

Here the CDR3 DNA reads TGTGCCACCAGCCGCGGAGGGGTCCAGCCCCAGCATTTT. Translation gives CATSRGGVQPQHF. The rearrangement uses TRBV15 and TRBJ1-5; TRBD1 is a possible D gene (5 bases). Looked up from germline, CDR1 is LNHNV and CDR2 is YYDKDF (reference sequence). The V and J ends lost 5 bases and 7 bases respectively, with 12 bases between them. The CDR3 length is 13 residues. The whole variable domain, filled in from reference TRBV15 and TRBJ1-5, reads DAMVIQNPRYQVTQFGKPVTLSCSQTLNHNVMYWYQQKSSQAPKLLFHYYDKDFNNEADTPDNFQSRRPNTSFCFLDIRSPGLGDTAMYLCATSRGGVQPQHFGDGTRLSIL.

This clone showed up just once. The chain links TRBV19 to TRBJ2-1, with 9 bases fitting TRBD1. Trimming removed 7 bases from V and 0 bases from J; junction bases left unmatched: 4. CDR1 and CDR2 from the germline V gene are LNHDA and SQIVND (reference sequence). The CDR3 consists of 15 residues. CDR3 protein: CASTLTGGSYNEQFF. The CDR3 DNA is TGTGCCAGTACCTTGACAGGGGGCTCCTACAATGAGCAGTTCTTC.

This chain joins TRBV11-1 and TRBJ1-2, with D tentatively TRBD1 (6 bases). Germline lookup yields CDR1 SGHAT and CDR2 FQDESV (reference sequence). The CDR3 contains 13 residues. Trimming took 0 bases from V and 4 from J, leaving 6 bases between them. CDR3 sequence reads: CASSLAGAYGYTF. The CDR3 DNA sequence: TGTGCCAGCAGCTTAGCGGGGGCCTATGGCTACACCTTC.